A single sample gave rise to the 22 T cell receptor beta chains below, sequenced in a study of radiotherapy plus CTLA-4 blockade in lung cancer. TCRdb's copy holds only in-frame clones and misses some; the assay was immunoSEQ multiplex PCR. The data contain some 35,000 clones, more than 80% of them singletons. Source: peripheral blood, taken from a patient treated with radiotherapy plus ipilimumab. The origin of the receptors is a human donor with non-small cell lung cancer who had stable disease on radiotherapy plus ipilimumab.

V gene TRBV27 combines with J gene TRBJ2-2; D is undetermined. CDR1 is MNHEY and CDR2 is SMNVEV in the germline V gene (reference sequence). V gave up 5 bases and J gave up 7 bases, with 11 bases separating them. The CDR3 consists of 13 residues. The CDR3 nucleotides read TGTGCCAGCAGTCGTGGCATTAACGGGGAGCTGTTTTTT. Encoded protein: CASSRGINGELFF.

This sequence joins TRBV11-3 and TRBJ2-1; perhaps TRBD2 as D (5 bases). The V end lost 1 base, the J end lost 0 bases, and 7 bases lay between the germline ends. In germline, CDR1 is SGHNT, CDR2 YENEEA. There are 15 residues in the CDR3. CDR3 loop: CASSLGGSSYNEQFF. As DNA, the CDR3 is TGTGCCAGCAGCTTAGGAGGGAGCTCCTACAATGAGCAGTTCTTC.

The chain employs TRBV9 and TRBJ2-1; D unresolved. The CDR3 loop spans 11 amino acids. The germline CDR1 and CDR2 sequences are SGDLS and YYNGEE. Deletions cut 4 bases from V and 9 bases from J, with 8 bases between. The CDR3: CASSPGAEQFF. In DNA form, the CDR3 reads TGTGCCAGCAGCCCCGGTGCTGAGCAGTTCTTC.

The chain joins TRBV10-1 to TRBJ2-3, with 10 bases matching TRBD2. V lost 6 bases and J lost 6; bases outside the gene matches: 15. The CDR3 is made up of 17 amino acids. Germline CDR1 WNHNN, CDR2 SYGVQD (reference sequence). The CDR3 nucleotides are TGCGCCAGCAGCGGGACAAGGACTAGCGGATTCAGGGATACGCAGTATTTT. It is translated as CASSGTRTSGFRDTQYF.

CDR3 residues: CASSFRGNYEQYF. The DNA for the CDR3 is TGTGCCAGCAGCTTCCGAGGTAACTACGAGCAGTACTTC. This chain connects TRBV7-9 to TRBJ2-7, with D unclear. The germline gives CDR1 SEHNR, CDR2 FQNEAQ (reference sequence). V was clipped by 3 bases and J by 3 bases, with 9 bases between them. This CDR3 is 13 amino acids long.

The gene calls are TRBV10-3 and TRBJ2-3, with D unresolved. The V gene lost 2 bases and the J gene lost 0 bases, with 9 bases spanning the gap. Germline assignment: CDR1 ENHRY and CDR2 SYGVKD. The CDR3 sequence is 15 residues long. The CDR3: CAISEEVTSTDTQYF. CDR3 bases: TGTGCCATCAGTGAGGAGGTGACCAGCACAGATACGCAGTATTTT.

The chain links TRBV15 to TRBJ2-7; D is ambiguous. The germline V gene has CDR1 LNHNV and CDR2 YYDKDF (reference sequence). The CDR3 extends over 13 amino acids. V was shortened by 1 base and J by 7 bases, with 11 bases between the two germline ends. CDR3 residues: CATSRGGGSEQYF. In nucleotides, the CDR3 is TGTGCCACCAGCAGAGGCGGTGGGTCGGAGCAGTACTTC.

This chain uses TRBV2 with TRBJ1-3; D ambiguous. The CDR3 loop spans 14 amino acids. V was trimmed by 1 base and J by 4 bases, leaving 8 bases between them. CDR1 SNHLY and CDR2 FYNNEI come from the germline V gene. The CDR3 DNA is TGTGCCAGCAGTGAAGGTGCCAGAGGAAACACCATATATTTT. Translating it yields CASSEGARGNTIYF.

This chain links TRBV7-9 with TRBJ1-4; TRBD1 is a possible D gene (6 bases). The CDR3 loop spans 15 amino acids. The germline CDR1 and CDR2 sequences are SEHNR and FQNEAQ (reference sequence). Trimming cost V 5 bases and J 4 bases, with 14 bases left between them. The CDR3 DNA follows: TGTGCCAGCAGCCCACCGACAGGACTTAATGAAAAACTGTTTTTT. Translated, it gives CASSPPTGLNEKLFF.

The V and J genes are TRBV4-3 and TRBJ2-1, with D perhaps matching TRBD2 (6 bases). CDR3 length equals 18 residues. Trimming pared 0 bases from V and 0 bases from J, leaving 15 bases between. In germline, CDR1 is LGHNA, CDR2 YSLEER. The CDR3, as DNA: TGCGCCAGCAGCCAAGAGGAGGGGCGGACGAGCTCCTACAATGAGCAGTTCTTC. The encoded protein is CASSQEEGRTSSYNEQFF.

The chain employs TRBV28 and TRBJ2-5; TRBD1 might be the D (5 bases). CDR3 length equals 14 residues. The V end was cut by 5 bases, the J end by 0 bases, with 10 bases between. Germline CDR1 is MDHEN and CDR2 is SYDVKM. The CDR3 nucleotides read TGTGCCAGCAGTAGGACACTCTACCAAGAGACCCAGTACTTC. Protein sequence: CASSRTLYQETQYF.

The chain employs TRBV10-3 and TRBJ1-4; D not certain. Germline CDR1 ENHRY, CDR2 SYGVKD. Trimming pared 6 bases from V and 0 bases from J, leaving 8 bases between. CDR3 size: 14 residues. The CDR3 DNA is TGTGCCATCAGAGGAGCCGCAACTAATGAAAAACTGTTTTTT. The encoded protein is CAIRGAATNEKLFF.

V is TRBV29-1 and J is TRBJ2-7; 8 nucleotides line up with TRBD2. Germline CDR1 reads SQVTM; CDR2 reads ANQGSEA. There are 13 residues in the CDR3. V was pared by 2 bases and J by 3 bases, with 3 bases of the junction left unmatched. For the CDR3, the DNA is TGCAGCGTTGAACTGGCGGGGGGCTACGAGCAGTACTTC. It translates to CSVELAGGYEQYF.

This chain uses TRBV2 with TRBJ2-2; 9 bases match TRBD2. The CDR3 runs 15 residues. In germline, CDR1 is SNHLY, CDR2 FYNNEI. The trim removed 5 bases at V and 0 bases at J, leaving 1 base unmatched. This CDR3 reads CASSRTSANTGELFF. The CDR3 nucleotides are TGTGCCAGCAGTAGGACTAGCGCGAACACCGGGGAGCTGTTTTTT.

This clone came up a few times. J is TRBJ1-1 and V is TRBV14; TRBD1 agrees at 7 bases. Trimming took 3 bases from V and 0 from J; bases not matched to a gene: 13. CDR1 is SGHDN and CDR2 is FVKESK in the germline V gene. The CDR3 contains 18 residues. The CDR3 sequence: CASSHSILGGWLNTEAFF. In DNA form, the CDR3 reads TGTGCCAGCAGCCACTCCATTTTAGGGGGCTGGCTGAACACTGAAGCTTTCTTT.

The chain couples TRBV9 to TRBJ2-2; 7 bases are a match to TRBD1. The ends lost 6 bases at V and 6 bases at J; junction bases unmatched: 5. The CDR3 is 13 amino acids. The V gene's germline CDR1 is SGDLS and CDR2 YYNGEE. CDR3: CASNSQGAGELFF. CDR3 bases: TGTGCCAGCAACTCCCAGGGGGCCGGGGAGCTGTTTTTT.

A single count supports this clone. This chain connects TRBV10-2 to TRBJ2-1; D is possibly TRBD2 (6 bases). This CDR3 spans 14 amino acids. Germline V CDR1 and CDR2: WSHSY, SAAADI. V lost 6 bases and J 4 bases, leaving 13 bases between the germline ends. The CDR3 region has the DNA TGCGCCAGCAGGGGGGACGGGAGATACAATGAGCAGTTCTTC. This sequence encodes CASRGDGRYNEQFF.

The chain combines TRBV19 with TRBJ2-6, with 9 bases matching TRBD1. There are 18 residues in the CDR3. The germline V gene encodes CDR1 LNHDA and CDR2 SQIVND (reference sequence). With V trimmed by 5 bases and J by 0 bases, 8 bases remained unmatched. CDR3 DNA: TGTGCCAGTAGTTCGTACAGGGGGCGAGCCTCTGGGGCCAACGTCCTGACTTTC. Encoded protein: CASSSYRGRASGANVLTF. Full variable domain (outside the CDR3, taken from reference TRBV19 and TRBJ2-6): DGGITQSPKYLFRKEGQNVTLSCEQNLNHDAMYWYRQDPGQGLRLIYYSQIVNDFQKGDIAEGYSVSREKKESFPLTVTSAQKNPTAFYLCASSSYRGRASGANVLTFGAGSRLTVL.

The chain links TRBV18 to TRBJ2-2; 7 nucleotides align to TRBD2. The CDR3 consists of 16 residues. The germline CDR1 and CDR2 sequences are KGHSH and LQKENI. Trimming cost V 3 bases and J 4 bases; bases outside gene matches: 8. In DNA, the CDR3 is TGTGCCAGCTCACCTCGTGCGGGGGTCTTCACCGGGGAGCTGTTTTTT. Amino acid sequence: CASSPRAGVFTGELFF.

The chain uses TRBV13 and TRBJ2-1; 11 bases map to TRBD1. Germline lookup yields CDR1 PRHDT and CDR2 FYEKMQ (reference sequence). V dropped 8 bases and J dropped 8; count of bases not matched to a gene: 17. The CDR3 extends over 17 amino acids. CDR3 region: CASADRGRELGLDEQFF. The CDR3 bases are TGTGCCAGCGCGGACAGGGGGCGGGAACTAGGGTTGGATGAGCAGTTCTTC.

V gene TRBV28 combines with J gene TRBJ2-7, with TRBD1 matching 10 bases. Losses at the gene ends were 5 bases for V and 2 bases for J; bases not matched to a gene: 12. This CDR3 has 17 amino acids. CDR1 is MDHEN and CDR2 is SYDVKM in the germline V gene. CDR3 sequence (DNA): TGTGCCAGCAGTCAGCGCCCGGGACAGGGGTGGACCTACGAGCAGTACTTC. Protein: CASSQRPGQGWTYEQYF.

V gene TRBV11-3 combines with J gene TRBJ2-1; possibly TRBD2 for D (6 bases). CDR3 length equals 14 residues. V lost 1 base, J lost 3 bases, and 7 bases lay in between. CDR1 is SGHNT, CDR2 YENEEA, per germline. The CDR3 spells CASSLVGGYNEQFF. The DNA for the CDR3 is TGTGCCAGCAGCTTAGTCGGGGGCTACAATGAGCAGTTCTTC.